The 10 T cell receptor beta chains below were found in one sample sequenced in a study of cytomegalovirus exposure and HLA in healthy donors. It was with 60 Vbeta and 13 Jbeta primers that the PCR ran. Libraries were prepared by immunoSEQ multiplex PCR; TCRdb keeps only in-frame clonotypes and omits some of them. The table includes about 150,000 clones, over 70% detected once. The sequenced sample was PBMCs. These TCRs come from a woman in her thirties or forties in good health and CMV-seropositive.

To note about this clone: The germline gene is not matched at one end of the junction; a read error may be the cause. This chain joins TRBV7-9 and TRBJ1-1; TRBD1 might be the D (5 bases). The CDR3 is 15 amino acids. Germline V lookup: CDR1 SEHNR, CDR2 FQNEAQ (reference sequence). CDR3 DNA sequence: TGTACCAGCAGCCCCCCCGGGCAGGGAAACACTGAAGCTTTCTTT. Translated, it gives CTSSPPGQGNTEAFF.

The chain uses TRBV27 and TRBJ2-1, with TRBD1 as a possible D gene (6 bases). The length of the CDR3 is 15 residues. Germline CDR1 reads MNHEY; CDR2 reads SMNVEV (reference sequence). V was clipped by 3 bases and J by 6 bases, with 15 bases between them. CDR3 protein: CASSFWVGAGNEQFF. CDR3 nucleotides: TGTGCCAGCAGTTTTTGGGTGGGGGCAGGCAATGAGCAGTTCTTC.

The V and J genes are TRBV19 and TRBJ2-5, with 7 bases matching TRBD1. With the DNA end fitting TRBJ2-7 better, the J assignment may be wrong. CDR1 and CDR2 from the germline V gene are LNHDA and SQIVND (reference sequence). The CDR3 is made up of 14 amino acids. The CDR3 coding sequence is TGTGCCAGTGCCCCAGGGGGTCTATCCTACGAGCAGTACTTC. The encoded protein is CASAPGGLSYEQYF.

CDR3 DNA sequence: TGCAGCGTTCAAGTCCGGACAGGGCCGAATGAAAAACTGTTTTTT. This gives the protein CSVQVRTGPNEKLFF. The chain is built from TRBV29-1 and TRBJ1-4, with TRBD1 matching 8 bases. This CDR3 is built from 15 residues. Per the germline V gene, CDR1 is SQVTM and CDR2 is ANQGSEA. V was pared by 5 bases and J by 5 bases, with 10 bases of the junction left unmatched.

This rearrangement joins TRBV5-4 to TRBJ2-7, with D tentatively TRBD2 (6 bases). Trimming left V 7 bases short and J 0 bases short, with 11 bases between. Per the germline V gene, CDR1 is SGHNT and CDR2 is YYREEE (reference sequence). The CDR3 length is 13 residues. CDR3 sequence: CASRGGSSYEQYF. Written as DNA, the CDR3 is TGTGCCAGCCGTGGGGGGAGCTCCTACGAGCAGTACTTC.

This clone was seen more than once but under ten times. The chain combines TRBV11-2 with TRBJ1-2; no firm D call. Germline V lookup: CDR1 SGHAT, CDR2 FQNNGV. The CDR3 has 15 amino acids. V lost 5 bases and J lost 0, with 13 bases in between. The CDR3 is CASSLDRGTNYGYTF. The CDR3 DNA reads as TGTGCCAGCAGCCTCGACCGGGGAACTAACTATGGCTACACCTTC. Full variable domain (rest looked up from reference TRBV11-2 and TRBJ1-2): EAGVAQSPRYKIIEKRQSVAFWCNPISGHATLYWYQQILGQGPKLLIQFQNNGVVDDSQLPKDRFSAERLKGVDSTLKIQPAKLEDSAVYLCASSLDRGTNYGYTFGSGTRLTVV.

V gene TRBV2 combines with J gene TRBJ2-1, with TRBD2 identical over 8 bases. The J segment lost 10 bases and the V segment lost 8 bases, leaving 13 bases of the junction unmatched. The V gene's germline CDR1 is SNHLY and CDR2 FYNNEI. This CDR3 is 14 amino acids long. As DNA, the CDR3 is TGTGCCAGCCGCGGGGGGCCCTTGGGCGGGGAGCAGTTCTTC. This encodes CASRGGPLGGEQFF. Combining the CDR3 with reference TRBV2 and TRBJ2-1 gives the whole variable domain EPEVTQTPSHQVTQMGQEVILRCVPISNHLYFYWYRQILGQKVEFLVSFYNNEISEKSEIFDDQFSVERPDGSNFTLKIRSTKLEDSAMYFCASRGGPLGGEQFFGPGTRLTVL.

The chain links TRBV7-9 to TRBJ1-2; D not certain. The CDR3 has 15 residues. The V gene lost 1 base and the J gene lost 1 base, with 10 bases spanning the gap. In germline, CDR1 is SEHNR, CDR2 FQNEAQ (reference sequence). The CDR3 loop is CASSLVPGVNYGYTF. CDR3 bases: TGTGCCAGCAGCTTAGTCCCGGGAGTTAACTATGGCTACACCTTC.

The gene calls are TRBV5-1 and TRBJ2-6; 7 nucleotides match TRBD2. CDR1 is SGHRS and CDR2 is YFSETQ in the germline V gene. CDR3 length: 16 amino acids. V was pared by 0 bases and J by 2 bases, with 2 bases of the junction left unmatched. CDR3 DNA sequence: TGCGCCAGCAGCTTGGCCGGGGGGACTGGGGCCAACGTCCTGACTTTC. Protein sequence: CASSLAGGTGANVLTF.

This clone occurred a few times. The chain carries TRBV7-6 and TRBJ2-7, with no clear D. V dropped 1 base and J dropped 1 base, with 8 bases sitting between them. Germline loops: CDR1 SGHVS, CDR2 FNYEAQ. This CDR3 spans 14 amino acids. CDR3 protein: CASSLGVDSYEQYF. In nucleotides, the CDR3 is TGTGCCAGCAGCTTAGGAGTTGATTCCTACGAGCAGTACTTC.